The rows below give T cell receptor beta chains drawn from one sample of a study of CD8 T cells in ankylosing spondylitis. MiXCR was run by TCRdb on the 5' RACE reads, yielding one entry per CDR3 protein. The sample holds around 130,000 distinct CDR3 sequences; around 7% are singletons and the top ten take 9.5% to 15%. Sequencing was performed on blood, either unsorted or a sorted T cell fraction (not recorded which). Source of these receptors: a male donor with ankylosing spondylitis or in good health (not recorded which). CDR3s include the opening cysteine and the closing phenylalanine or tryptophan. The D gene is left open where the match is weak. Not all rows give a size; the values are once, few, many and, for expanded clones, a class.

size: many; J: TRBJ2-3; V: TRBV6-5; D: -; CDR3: CASSSLLTDTQYF; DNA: TGTGCCAGCAGTTCCCTCCTCACAGATACGCAGTATTTT
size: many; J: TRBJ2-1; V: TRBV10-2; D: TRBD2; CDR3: CASDNRTSGVGEQFF; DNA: TGCGCCAGCGACAACCGGACTAGCGGGGTAGGAGAGCAGTTCTTC
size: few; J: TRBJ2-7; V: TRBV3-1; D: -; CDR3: CASSHLPQGAEQYF; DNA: TGTGCCAGCAGCCACCTCCCTCAGGGCGCCGAGCAGTACTTC
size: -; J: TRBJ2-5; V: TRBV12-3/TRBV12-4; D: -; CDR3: CASSRLGLQETQYF; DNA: TGTGCCAGCAGTCGCCTGGGCCTCCAAGAGACCCAGTACTTC
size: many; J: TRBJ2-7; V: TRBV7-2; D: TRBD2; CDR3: CASSSLPGGGYEQYF; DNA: TGTGCCAGCAGCTCCCTTCCCGGGGGGGGTTACGAGCAGTACTTC
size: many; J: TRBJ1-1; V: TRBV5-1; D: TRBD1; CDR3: CASSRDRGLAFF; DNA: TGCGCCAGCAGCCGGGACAGGGGGTTGGCTTTCTTT
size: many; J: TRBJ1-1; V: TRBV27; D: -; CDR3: CASSFFAADTEAFF; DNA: TGTGCCAGCAGTTTCTTTGCGGCCGACACTGAAGCTTTCTTT
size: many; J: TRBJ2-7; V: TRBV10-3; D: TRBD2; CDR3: CAISEGVGGPNEQYF; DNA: TGTGCCATCAGTGAGGGCGTGGGAGGGCCAAACGAGCAGTACTTC
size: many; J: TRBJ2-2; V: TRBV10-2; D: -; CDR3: CASSDVIGELFF; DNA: TGCGCCAGCAGTGATGTAATCGGGGAGCTGTTTTTT
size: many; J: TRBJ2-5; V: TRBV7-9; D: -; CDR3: CASSLSGFDLWTQYF; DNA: TGTGCCAGCAGCTTATCCGGTTTTGATTTGTGGACCCAGTACTTC
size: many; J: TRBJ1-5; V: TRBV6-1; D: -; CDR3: CATRGAGNQPQHF; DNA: TGTGCCACCCGAGGGGCCGGCAATCAGCCCCAGCATTTT
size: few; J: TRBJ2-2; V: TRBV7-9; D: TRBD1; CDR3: CASSPQGQGTGELFF; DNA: TGTGCCAGCAGCCCACAGGGACAGGGGACCGGGGAGCTGTTTTTT
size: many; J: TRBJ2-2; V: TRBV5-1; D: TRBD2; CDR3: CASSSPSAGVNGELFF; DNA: TGCGCCAGCAGCTCCCCTTCAGCGGGAGTTAACGGGGAGCTGTTTTTT
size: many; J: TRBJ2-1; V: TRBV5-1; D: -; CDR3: CASSYGTVYNEQFF; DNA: TGCGCCAGCAGCTACGGGACGGTCTACAATGAGCAGTTCTTC
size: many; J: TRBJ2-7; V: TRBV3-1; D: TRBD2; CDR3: CASSQDHGGNYEQYF; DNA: TGTGCCAGCAGCCAAGATCACGGGGGGAACTACGAGCAGTACTTC
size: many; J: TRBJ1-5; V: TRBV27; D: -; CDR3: CASSLSDGQPQHF; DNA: TGTGCCAGCAGTTTGAGTGACGGCCAGCCCCAGCATTTT
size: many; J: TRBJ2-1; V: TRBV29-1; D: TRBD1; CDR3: CSVLGDRGGEQFF; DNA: TGCAGCGTCTTAGGCGACAGGGGAGGTGAGCAGTTCTTC
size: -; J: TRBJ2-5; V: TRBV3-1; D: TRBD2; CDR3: CASCRYEPGLEWETQYF; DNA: TGTGCCTCCTGCCGATACGAACCGGGACTAGAATGGGAGACCCAGTACTTC
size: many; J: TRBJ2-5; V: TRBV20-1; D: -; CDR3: CTAYRGGTQETQYF; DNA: TGCACCGCCTACCGCGGCGGAACACAAGAGACCCAGTACTTC
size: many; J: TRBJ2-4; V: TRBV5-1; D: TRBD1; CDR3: CASRAFDRVGNIQYF; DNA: TGCGCCAGCAGGGCCTTCGACAGGGTCGGAAACATTCAGTACTTC
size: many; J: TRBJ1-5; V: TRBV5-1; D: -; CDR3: CASSFSESNQPQHF; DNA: TGCGCCAGCAGCTTCAGTGAAAGCAATCAGCCCCAGCATTTT
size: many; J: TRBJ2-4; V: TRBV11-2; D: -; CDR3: CASSSPVGDGMLIAKNIQYF; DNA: TGTGCCAGCAGCTCCCCCGTGGGCGACGGGATGCTCATAGCCAAAAACATTCAGTACTTC
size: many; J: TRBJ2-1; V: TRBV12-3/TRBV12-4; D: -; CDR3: CASSSRERQDSYNEQFF; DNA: TGTGCCAGCAGCTCCAGAGAACGCCAGGACTCCTACAATGAGCAGTTCTTC
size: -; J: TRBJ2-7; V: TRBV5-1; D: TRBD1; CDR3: CASSLFRDRMYF; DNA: TGCGCCAGCAGCCTATTCCGGGACAGGATGTACTTC
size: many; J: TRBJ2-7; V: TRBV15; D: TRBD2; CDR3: CATSREGLVVF; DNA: TGTGCCACCAGCAGAGAAGGACTAGTAGTGTTC
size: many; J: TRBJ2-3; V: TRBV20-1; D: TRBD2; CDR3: CSARGTTSGSPDTQYF; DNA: TGCAGTGCTAGAGGGACGACTAGCGGGAGCCCAGATACGCAGTATTTT
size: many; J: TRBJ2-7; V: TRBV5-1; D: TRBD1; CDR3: CASSLQGESYEQYF; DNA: TGCGCCAGCAGCTTACAGGGGGAGTCCTACGAGCAGTACTTC
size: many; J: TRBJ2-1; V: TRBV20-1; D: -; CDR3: CSAPRGAEQFF; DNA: TGCAGTGCCCCCCGTGGTGCTGAGCAGTTCTTC
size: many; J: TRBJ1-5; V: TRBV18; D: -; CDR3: CASSPFGGYSNQPQHF; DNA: TGTGCCAGCTCACCATTCGGGGGATATAGCAATCAGCCCCAGCATTTT
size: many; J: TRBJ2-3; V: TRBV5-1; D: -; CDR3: CASSPDEDTQYF; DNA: TGCGCCAGCAGCCCGGACGAGGATACGCAGTATTTT
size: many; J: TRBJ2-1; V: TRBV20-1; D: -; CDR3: CSARTPGSYNEQFF; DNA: TGCAGTGCTAGGACCCCGGGGTCCTACAATGAGCAGTTCTTC
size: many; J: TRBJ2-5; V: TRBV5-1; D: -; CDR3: CASSYTSAQETQYF; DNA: TGCGCCAGCAGCTACACTAGTGCCCAAGAGACCCAGTACTTC
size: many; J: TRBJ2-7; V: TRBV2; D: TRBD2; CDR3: CASSDPGLVHEQYF; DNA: TGTGCCAGCAGTGACCCCGGACTAGTACACGAGCAGTACTTC
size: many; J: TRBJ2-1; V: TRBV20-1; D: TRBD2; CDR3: CSARDETSGGSYNEQFF; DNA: TGCAGTGCTAGGGACGAGACTAGCGGGGGCTCCTACAATGAGCAGTTCTTC
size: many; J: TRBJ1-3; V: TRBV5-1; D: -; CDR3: CASSPGTVSSGNTIYF; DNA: TGCGCCAGCAGCCCAGGGACGGTGAGCTCTGGAAACACCATATATTTT
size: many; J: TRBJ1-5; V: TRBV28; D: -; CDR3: CASRLAGPTDQPQHF; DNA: TGTGCCAGCAGGCTAGCAGGGCCTACGGATCAGCCCCAGCATTTT
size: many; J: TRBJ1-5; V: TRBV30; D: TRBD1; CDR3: CAGQTGPGYPQHF; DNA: TGTGCCGGACAGACAGGGCCCGGCTATCCCCAGCATTTT
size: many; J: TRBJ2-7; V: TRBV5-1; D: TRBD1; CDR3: CASSYETGAEQYF; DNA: TGCGCCAGCAGCTACGAGACAGGGGCCGAGCAGTACTTC
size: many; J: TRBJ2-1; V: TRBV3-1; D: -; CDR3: CASSQAGVEQFF; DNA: TGTGCCAGCAGCCAAGCCGGGGTTGAGCAGTTCTTC
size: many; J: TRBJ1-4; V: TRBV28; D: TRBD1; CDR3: CASSLAGQGKKLFF; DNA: TGTGCCAGCAGTTTAGCGGGACAGGGAAAAAAACTGTTTTTT
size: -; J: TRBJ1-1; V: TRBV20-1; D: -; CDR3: CSAYDGHSTEAFF; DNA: TGCAGTGCTTACGATGGACATTCGACTGAAGCTTTCTTT
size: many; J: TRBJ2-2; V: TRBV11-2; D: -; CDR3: CASSTAVRTGELFF; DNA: TGTGCCAGCAGCACGGCCGTTAGGACCGGGGAGCTGTTTTTT
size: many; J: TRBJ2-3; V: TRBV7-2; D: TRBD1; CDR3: CASSIRTGGFTDTQYF; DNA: TGTGCCAGCAGCATCCGGACAGGGGGCTTCACAGATACGCAGTATTTT
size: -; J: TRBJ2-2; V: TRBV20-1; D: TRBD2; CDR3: CSARGLGTVSSGRPGTGELFF; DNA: TGCAGTGCTAGGGGGCTAGGGACAGTTAGTAGCGGGAGGCCCGGCACCGGGGAGCTGTTTTTT
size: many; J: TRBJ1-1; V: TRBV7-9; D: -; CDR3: CASSSFSGQNTEAFF; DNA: TGTGCCAGCAGCTCATTTTCGGGGCAGAACACTGAAGCTTTCTTT
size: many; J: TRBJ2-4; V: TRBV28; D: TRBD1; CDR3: CASRGQGAGEKKNIQYF; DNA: TGTGCCAGCAGGGGCCAGGGGGCCGGCGAGAAGAAAAACATTCAGTACTTC
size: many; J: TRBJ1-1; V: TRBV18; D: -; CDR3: CASLGHPNTEAFF; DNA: TGTGCCAGCTTGGGACACCCGAACACTGAAGCTTTCTTT
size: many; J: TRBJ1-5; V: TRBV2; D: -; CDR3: CASQTQGNQPQHF; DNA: TGTGCCAGCCAAACCCAGGGCAATCAGCCCCAGCATTTT
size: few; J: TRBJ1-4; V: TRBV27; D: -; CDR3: CASSLYTGGDEKLFF; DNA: TGTGCCAGCAGTTTATATACGGGTGGTGATGAAAAACTGTTTTTT
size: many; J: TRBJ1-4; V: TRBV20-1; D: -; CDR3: CSARERGNEKLFF; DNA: TGCAGTGCTAGAGAGCGCGGAAATGAAAAACTGTTTTTT
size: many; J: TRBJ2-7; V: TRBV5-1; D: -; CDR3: CASRLGMDYEQYF; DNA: TGCGCCAGCCGACTAGGGATGGACTACGAGCAGTACTTC
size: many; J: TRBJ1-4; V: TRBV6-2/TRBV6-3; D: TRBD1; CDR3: CASSDRQGRNEKLFF; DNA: TGTGCCAGCAGCGATCGACAGGGGCGTAATGAAAAACTGTTTTTT
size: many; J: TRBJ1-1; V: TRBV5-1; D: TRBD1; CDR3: CASSLGQGYTEAFF; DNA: TGCGCCAGCAGCTTGGGACAGGGGTACACTGAAGCTTTCTTT